The entry that follows covers one TCR beta chain sequence. These data belong to a study of blood T cell repertoires in COVID-19. At the level of the study: The United States, Italy and Spain supplied acute and convalescent COVID-19 samples. The cDNA or gDNA used as material had been derived from T cells, B-cell-depleted T cells, or PBMCs.

As processed by the authors: Amplified reference gene primers provided the basis for estimating nucleated cell counts. This table comes from immunoSEQ multiplex PCR, and its TCRdb copy is limited to in-frame clones, with some not included. V and J calls and clone size are copied from that table; D and trimming were computed from the DNA. This table holds 110,000 or so clones, roughly 87% found once. Material: peripheral blood. This TCR was recovered from a human donor in a cohort sampled during active COVID-19.

CDR3 DNA sequence: TGTGCCAGCAGTTCCTCATTCAGGGGGGACTATGGCTACACCTTC. Its translation is CASSSSFRGDYGYTF. V and J are TRBV28 and TRBJ1-2, with 7 bases that match TRBD1. This CDR3 spans 15 amino acids. J lost 3 bases, V lost 4 bases, and 8 bases had no gene match. Germline V lookup: CDR1 MDHEN, CDR2 SYDVKM.